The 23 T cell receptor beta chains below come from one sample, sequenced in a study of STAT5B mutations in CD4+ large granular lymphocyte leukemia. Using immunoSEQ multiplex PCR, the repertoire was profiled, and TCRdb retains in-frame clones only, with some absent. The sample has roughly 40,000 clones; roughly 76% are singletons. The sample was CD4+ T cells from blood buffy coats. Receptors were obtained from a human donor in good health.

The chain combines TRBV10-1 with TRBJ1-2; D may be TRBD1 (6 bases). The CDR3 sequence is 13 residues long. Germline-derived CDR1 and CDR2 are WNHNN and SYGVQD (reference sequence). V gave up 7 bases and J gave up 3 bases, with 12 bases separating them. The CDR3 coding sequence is TGCGCCAGCAACATAGGGGGTGACTATGGCTACACCTTC. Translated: CASNIGGDYGYTF.

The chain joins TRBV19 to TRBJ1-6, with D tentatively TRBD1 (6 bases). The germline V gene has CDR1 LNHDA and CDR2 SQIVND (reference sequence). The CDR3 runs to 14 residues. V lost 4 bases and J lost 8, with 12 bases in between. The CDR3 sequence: CASSTQGWDSPLHF. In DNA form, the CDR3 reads TGTGCCAGTAGTACACAGGGATGGGATTCACCCCTCCACTTT.

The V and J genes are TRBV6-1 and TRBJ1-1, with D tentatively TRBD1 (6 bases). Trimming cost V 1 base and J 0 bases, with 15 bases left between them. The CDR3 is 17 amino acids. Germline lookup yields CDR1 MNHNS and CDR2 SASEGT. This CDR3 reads CASSEDGGGGMNTEAFF. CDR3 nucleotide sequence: TGTGCCAGCAGTGAAGATGGAGGGGGGGGAATGAACACTGAAGCTTTCTTT.

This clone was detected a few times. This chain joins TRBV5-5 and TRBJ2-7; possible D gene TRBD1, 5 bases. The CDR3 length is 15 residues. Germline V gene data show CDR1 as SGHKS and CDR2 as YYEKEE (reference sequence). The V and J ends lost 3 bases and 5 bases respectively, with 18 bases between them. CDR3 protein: CASSSTVTPGHEQYF. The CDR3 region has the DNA TGTGCCAGCAGCTCCACGGTCACTCCAGGGCACGAGCAGTACTTC.

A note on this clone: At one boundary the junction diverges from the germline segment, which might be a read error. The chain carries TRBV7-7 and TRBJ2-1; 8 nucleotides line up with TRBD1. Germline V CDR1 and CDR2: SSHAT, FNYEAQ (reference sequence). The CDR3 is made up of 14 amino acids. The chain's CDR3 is CASSTDRGGNEQFF. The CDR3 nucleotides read TGTGCTAGCAGTACAGACAGGGGAGGCAATGAGCAGTTCTTC.

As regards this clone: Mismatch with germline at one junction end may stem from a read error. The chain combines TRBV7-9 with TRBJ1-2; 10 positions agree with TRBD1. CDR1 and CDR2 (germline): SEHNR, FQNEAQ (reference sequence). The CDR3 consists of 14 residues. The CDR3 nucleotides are TGTGCCAGCAGCTTAGGGGACAGGGGCTATAGCTACACCTTC. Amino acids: CASSLGDRGYSYTF.

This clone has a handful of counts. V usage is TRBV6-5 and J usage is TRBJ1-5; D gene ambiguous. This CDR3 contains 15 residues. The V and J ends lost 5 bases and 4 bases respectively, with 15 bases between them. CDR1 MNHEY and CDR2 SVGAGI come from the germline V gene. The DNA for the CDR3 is TGTGCCAGCAGTATTTCCAGCTCAGCGAATCAGCCCCAGCATTTT. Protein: CASSISSSANQPQHF.

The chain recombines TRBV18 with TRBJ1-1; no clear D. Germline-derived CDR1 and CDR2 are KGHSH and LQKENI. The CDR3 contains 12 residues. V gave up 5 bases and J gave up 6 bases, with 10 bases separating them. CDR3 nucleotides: TGTGCCAGCTCAGGGATAGCTTCTGAAGCTTTCTTT. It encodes CASSGIASEAFF.

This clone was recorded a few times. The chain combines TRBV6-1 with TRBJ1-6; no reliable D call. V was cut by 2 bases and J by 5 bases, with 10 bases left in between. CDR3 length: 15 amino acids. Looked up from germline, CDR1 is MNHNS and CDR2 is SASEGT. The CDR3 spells CASSELKGNNSPLHF. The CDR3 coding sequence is TGTGCCAGCAGTGAACTTAAGGGCAATAATTCACCCCTCCACTTT.

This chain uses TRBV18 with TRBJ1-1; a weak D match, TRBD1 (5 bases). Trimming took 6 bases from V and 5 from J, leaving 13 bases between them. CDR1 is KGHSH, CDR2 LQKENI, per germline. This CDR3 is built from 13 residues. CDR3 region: CASSDMRETEAFF. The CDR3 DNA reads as TGTGCCAGCTCGGACATGAGGGAAACTGAAGCTTTCTTT.

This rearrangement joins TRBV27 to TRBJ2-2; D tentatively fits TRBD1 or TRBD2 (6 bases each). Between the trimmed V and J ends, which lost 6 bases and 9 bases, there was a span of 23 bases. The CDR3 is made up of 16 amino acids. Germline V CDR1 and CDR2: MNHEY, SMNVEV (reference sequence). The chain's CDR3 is CASRGPRGQIRRELFF. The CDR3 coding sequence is TGTGCCAGCAGAGGGCCCCGGGGGCAAATAAGGAGGGAGCTGTTTTTT.

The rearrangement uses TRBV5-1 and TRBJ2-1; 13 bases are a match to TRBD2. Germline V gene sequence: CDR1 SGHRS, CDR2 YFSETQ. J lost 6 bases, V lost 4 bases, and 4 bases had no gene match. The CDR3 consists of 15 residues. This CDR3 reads CASSETSGGPNEQFF. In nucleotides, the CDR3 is TGCGCCAGCAGCGAGACTAGCGGGGGGCCCAATGAGCAGTTCTTC.

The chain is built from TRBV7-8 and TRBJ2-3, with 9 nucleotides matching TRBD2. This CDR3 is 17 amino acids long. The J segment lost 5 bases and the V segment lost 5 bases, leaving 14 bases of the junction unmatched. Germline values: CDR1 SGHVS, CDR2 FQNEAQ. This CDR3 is CASSPPLREGGGDTQYF. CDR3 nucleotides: TGTGCCAGCAGCCCTCCTTTGCGGGAGGGCGGGGGAGATACGCAGTATTTT.

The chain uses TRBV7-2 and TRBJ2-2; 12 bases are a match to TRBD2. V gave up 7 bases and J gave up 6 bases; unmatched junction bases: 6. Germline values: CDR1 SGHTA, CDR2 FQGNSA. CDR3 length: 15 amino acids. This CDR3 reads CASKLAGGISGELFF. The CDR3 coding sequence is TGTGCCAGCAAACTAGCGGGAGGAATTTCCGGGGAGCTGTTTTTT.

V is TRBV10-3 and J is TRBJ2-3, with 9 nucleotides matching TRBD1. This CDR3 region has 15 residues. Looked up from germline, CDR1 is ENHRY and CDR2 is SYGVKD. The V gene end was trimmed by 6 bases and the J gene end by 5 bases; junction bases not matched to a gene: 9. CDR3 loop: CAIRTGTGLGDTQYF. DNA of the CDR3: TGTGCCATCAGGACCGGGACAGGGCTGGGAGATACGCAGTATTTT.

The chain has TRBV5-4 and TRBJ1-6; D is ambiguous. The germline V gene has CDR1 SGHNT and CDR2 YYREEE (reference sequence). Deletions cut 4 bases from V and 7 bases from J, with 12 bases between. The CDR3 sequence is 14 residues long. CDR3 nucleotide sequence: TGTGCCAGCAGCGCGGACCCCTCCAATTCACCCCTCCACTTT. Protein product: CASSADPSNSPLHF.

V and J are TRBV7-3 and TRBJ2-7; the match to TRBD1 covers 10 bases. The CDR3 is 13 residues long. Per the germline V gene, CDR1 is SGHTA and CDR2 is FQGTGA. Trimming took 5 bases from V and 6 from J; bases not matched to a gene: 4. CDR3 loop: CASSQTGGFEQYF. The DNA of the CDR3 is TGTGCCAGCAGCCAGACAGGGGGCTTCGAGCAGTACTTC.

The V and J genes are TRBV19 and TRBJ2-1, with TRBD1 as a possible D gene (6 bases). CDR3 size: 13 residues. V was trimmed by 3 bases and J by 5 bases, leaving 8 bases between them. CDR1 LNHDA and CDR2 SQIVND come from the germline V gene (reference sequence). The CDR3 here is CASSMRTDNEQFF. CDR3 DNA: TGTGCCAGTAGTATGAGGACAGACAATGAGCAGTTCTTC.

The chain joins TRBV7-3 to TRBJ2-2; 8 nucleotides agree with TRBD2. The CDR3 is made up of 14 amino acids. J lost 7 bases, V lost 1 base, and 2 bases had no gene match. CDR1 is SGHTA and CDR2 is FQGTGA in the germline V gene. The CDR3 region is CASSLIGTSGELFF. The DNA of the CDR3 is TGTGCCAGCAGCTTAATCGGGACTAGCGGGGAGCTGTTTTTT.

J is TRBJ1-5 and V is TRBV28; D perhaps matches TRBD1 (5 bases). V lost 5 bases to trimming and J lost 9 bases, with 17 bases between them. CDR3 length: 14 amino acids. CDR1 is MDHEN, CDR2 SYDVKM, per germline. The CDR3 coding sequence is TGTGCCAGCAGTCCCCAAGGGGTATCAGGGCCCCAGCATTTT. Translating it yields CASSPQGVSGPQHF.

The CDR3 is CASSQGSGGARETQYF. CDR3 nucleotides: TGTGCCAGCAGCCAAGGAAGCGGGGGGGCCAGAGAGACCCAGTACTTC. The chain carries TRBV14 and TRBJ2-5, with 10 bases that match TRBD2. The CDR3 has 16 residues. The trim removed 1 base at V and 4 bases at J, leaving 6 bases unmatched. The V gene's germline CDR1 is SGHDN and CDR2 FVKESK.

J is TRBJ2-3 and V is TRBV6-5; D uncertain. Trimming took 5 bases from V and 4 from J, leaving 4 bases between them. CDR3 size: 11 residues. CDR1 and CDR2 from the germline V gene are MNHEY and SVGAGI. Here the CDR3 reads CASSRSDTQYF. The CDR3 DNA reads TGTGCCAGCAGTCGCTCAGATACGCAGTATTTT.

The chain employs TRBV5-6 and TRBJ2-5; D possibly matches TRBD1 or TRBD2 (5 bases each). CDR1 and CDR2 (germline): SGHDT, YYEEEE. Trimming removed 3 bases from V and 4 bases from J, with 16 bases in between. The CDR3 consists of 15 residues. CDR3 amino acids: CASSSGRNPAETQYF. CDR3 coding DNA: TGTGCCAGCAGCTCGGGACGGAATCCTGCAGAGACCCAGTACTTC.